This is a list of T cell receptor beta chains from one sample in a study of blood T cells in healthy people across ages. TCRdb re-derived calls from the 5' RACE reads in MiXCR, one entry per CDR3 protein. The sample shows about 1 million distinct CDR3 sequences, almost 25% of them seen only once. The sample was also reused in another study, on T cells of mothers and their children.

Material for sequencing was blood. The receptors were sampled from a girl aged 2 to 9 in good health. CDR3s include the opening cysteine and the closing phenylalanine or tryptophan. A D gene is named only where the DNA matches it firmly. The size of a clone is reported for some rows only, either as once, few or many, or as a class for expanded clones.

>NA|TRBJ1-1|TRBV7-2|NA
TGTGCCAGCAGCTTAGATTGGACTGAAGCTTTCTTT
CASSLDWTEAFF
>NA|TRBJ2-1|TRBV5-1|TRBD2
TGCGCCAGCTTCCTAGCGGGAACTAGAAACAATGAGCAGTTCTTC
CASFLAGTRNNEQFF
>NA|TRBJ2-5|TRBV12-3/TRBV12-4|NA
TGTGCCAGCACCACCGTCGGGGGCAGTCAGGAGACCCAGTACTTC
CASTTVGGSQETQYF
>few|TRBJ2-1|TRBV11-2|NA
TGTGCCAGCAGCGAAGTGGGACTTCGTTTTGAGCAGTTCTTC
CASSEVGLRFEQFF
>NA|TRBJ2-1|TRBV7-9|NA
TGTGCCATGCAGCGATTAGCCATCTTCAATGAGCAGTTCTTC
CAMQRLAIFNEQFF
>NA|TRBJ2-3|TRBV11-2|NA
TGTGCCAGCAGTCTAACTATTGGTGGAGCAGATACGCAGTATTTT
CASSLTIGGADTQYF
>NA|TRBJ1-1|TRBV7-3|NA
TGTGCCAGCAGCCCCGCGACTGAAGCTTTCTTT
CASSPATEAFF
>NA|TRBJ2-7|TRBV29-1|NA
TGCAGCGTTGTGATGGGGGCAGGCGGGCAGTACTTC
CSVVMGAGGQYF
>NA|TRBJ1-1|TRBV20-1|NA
TGCAGTGCTCCCGGCGGTGAAGCTTTCTTT
CSAPGGEAFF
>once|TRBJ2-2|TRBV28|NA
TGTGCCAGCAAGTGGAGGGGAGCCGGGGAGCTGTTTTTT
CASKWRGAGELFF
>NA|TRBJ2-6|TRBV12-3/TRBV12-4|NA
TGTGCCAGCAGTCCGAACAACGTCCTGACTTTC
CASSPNNVLTF
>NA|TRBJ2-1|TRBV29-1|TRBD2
TGCAGCGTGAAAGCGGGAGCCTACAATGAGCAGTTCTTC
CSVKAGAYNEQFF
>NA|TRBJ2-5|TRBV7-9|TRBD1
TGTGCCAGCAGCTCCTTGACAGGGGAAAGCGAGACCCAGTACTTC
CASSSLTGESETQYF
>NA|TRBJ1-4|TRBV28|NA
TGTGCCAGCAGTTTGTGGCAGGAGGAAAAACTGTTTTTT
CASSLWQEEKLFF
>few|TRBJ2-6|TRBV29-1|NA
TGCAGCGTTGTGTGGGCCCTCCACTCTGGGGCCAACGTCCTGACTTTC
CSVVWALHSGANVLTF
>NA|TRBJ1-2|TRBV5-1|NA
TGCGCCAGCAGCTTGGACCTGGGGTCTGCCACTACTAACTATGGCTACACCTTC
CASSLDLGSATTNYGYTF
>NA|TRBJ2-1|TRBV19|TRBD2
TGTGCCAGTAGTACCGGGACTAGCGGGGAGAATGAGCAGTTCTTC
CASSTGTSGENEQFF
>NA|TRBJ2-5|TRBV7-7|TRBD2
TGTGCTAGCAGCCTTGGACTAGCGGCAAGTCAAGAGACCCAGTACTTC
CASSLGLAASQETQYF
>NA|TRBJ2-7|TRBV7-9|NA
TGTGCCAGCAGCTTAGCACCATTTTCACGTCACGAGCAGTACTTC
CASSLAPFSRHEQYF
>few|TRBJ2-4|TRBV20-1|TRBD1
TGCAGTGCTAAAACAGACAGGGGGCAGTTAAACATTCAGTACTTC
CSAKTDRGQLNIQYF
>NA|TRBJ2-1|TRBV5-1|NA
TGCGCCAGCGCATGGGGGAACGGGAATGAGCAGTTCTTC
CASAWGNGNEQFF
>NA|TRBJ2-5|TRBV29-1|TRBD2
TGCAGCGTTGAAGATCTGGGACTAAGAGGGGAGACCCAGTACTTC
CSVEDLGLRGETQYF
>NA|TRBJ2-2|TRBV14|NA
TGTGCCAGCAGCCAAGAAAGGACCCCCTTCGGGGAGCTGTTTTTT
CASSQERTPFGELFF
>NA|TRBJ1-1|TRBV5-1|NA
TGCGCCAGCGGCAGTGGGGGTTACGCTTTCTTT
CASGSGGYAFF
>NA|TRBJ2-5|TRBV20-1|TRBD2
TGCAGTGCTAGTTTGCTAGCGGGAGGAAGAGGGGTGACCCAGTACTTC
CSASLLAGGRGVTQYF
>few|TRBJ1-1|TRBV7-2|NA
TGTGCCAGCAGCTTAGTAGCCAAGAACACTGAAGCTTTCTTT
CASSLVAKNTEAFF
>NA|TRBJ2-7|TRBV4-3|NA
TGCGCCAGCAGCCAAGATGTCAGCGTTTACGAGCAGTACTTC
CASSQDVSVYEQYF